This is a list of T cell receptor beta chains from one sample in a study of T cell responses to AZD1222 COVID-19 vaccine. Generated by immunoSEQ multiplex PCR, the TCRdb table keeps only in-frame clones and is missing some. The sample shows about 72,000 clones, roughly 84% of them seen only once. Sequencing used peripheral blood, obtained on day 0 of AZD1222 vaccination. These receptors all stem from an adult in good health. Each CDR3 is given with its conserved first and last residue. Fields, in order: D gene, V gene, clone size, J gene, CDR3 protein, CDR3 DNA. The D gene is left open where the match is weak. Clone size, where shown, is once, few, many, or a class for clones that have expanded.

D: .; V: TRBV5-6; size: .; J: TRBJ2-5; CDR3: CASSFGTNRGQETQYF; DNA: TGTGCCAGCAGTTTTGGGACTAACCGGGGGCAGGAGACCCAGTACTTC
D: TRBD1; V: TRBV6-5; size: .; J: TRBJ1-1; CDR3: CASGAPGQDRSRAFF; DNA: TGTGCCAGCGGCGCTCCGGGACAGGATCGGAGTAGAGCTTTCTTT
D: .; V: TRBV5-1; size: .; J: TRBJ1-4; CDR3: CASSFGLSTNEKLFF; DNA: TGCGCCAGCAGCTTCGGACTGTCAACTAATGAAAAACTGTTTTTT
D: .; V: TRBV2; size: .; J: TRBJ1-5; CDR3: CASSDSGNSNQPQHF; DNA: TGTGCCAGCAGTGACAGCGGAAATAGCAATCAGCCCCAGCATTTT
D: .; V: TRBV9; size: .; J: TRBJ1-3; CDR3: CASSDTGGNTIYF; DNA: TGTGCCAGCAGCGACACAGGGGGAAACACCATATATTTT
D: .; V: TRBV14; size: few; J: TRBJ1-3; CDR3: CASSQSRGNTIYF; DNA: TGTGCCAGCAGCCAGTCCAGGGGAAACACCATATATTTT
D: .; V: TRBV11-3; size: .; J: TRBJ2-1; CDR3: CASSLYTEGEQFF; DNA: TGTGCCAGCAGCTTATATACAGAGGGTGAGCAGTTCTTC
D: .; V: TRBV14; size: .; J: TRBJ2-3; CDR3: CASSLMYTQYF; DNA: TGTGCCAGCAGCCTTATGTATACGCAGTATTTT
D: .; V: TRBV12-3/TRBV12-4; size: .; J: TRBJ1-2; CDR3: CASSRFGAGTQF; DNA: .
D: .; V: TRBV13; size: .; J: TRBJ2-7; CDR3: CASSLTGVYREQYF; DNA: TGTGCCAGCAGCTTAACTGGGGTTTACAGGGAGCAGTACTTC
D: .; V: TRBV19; size: .; J: TRBJ1-4; CDR3: CASSISTLNEKLFF; DNA: TGTGCCAGTAGTATTTCGACATTAAATGAAAAACTGTTTTTT
D: .; V: TRBV13; size: .; J: TRBJ1-5; CDR3: CASSRGGQPQHF; DNA: TGTGCCAGCAGCCGGGGGGGTCAGCCCCAGCATTTT
D: .; V: TRBV5-4; size: .; J: TRBJ1-2; CDR3: CASSRVGGDGYTF; DNA: TGTGCCAGCAGTCGGGTGGGGGGCGACGGCTACACCTTC
D: TRBD1; V: TRBV7-8; size: .; J: TRBJ1-2; CDR3: CASSPRTGRGGSYTF; DNA: TGTGCCAGCAGCCCGCGGACAGGGCGGGGTGGGAGCTACACCTTC
D: .; V: TRBV9; size: .; J: TRBJ1-5; CDR3: CASSVGQNNQPQHF; DNA: TGTGCCAGCAGCGTAGGACAGAACAATCAGCCCCAGCATTTT
D: .; V: TRBV30; size: .; J: TRBJ1-1; CDR3: CAWSLGQGNTEAFF; DNA: TGTGCCTGGTCCCTTGGCCAGGGAAACACTGAAGCTTTCTTT
D: .; V: TRBV15; size: .; J: TRBJ1-1; CDR3: CATSRSLRGTEAFF; DNA: TGTGCCACCAGCAGATCCTTGCGGGGGACTGAAGCTTTCTTT
D: .; V: TRBV30; size: .; J: TRBJ1-1; CDR3: CAWKGDVDEAFF; DNA: TGTGCCTGGAAAGGGGATGTAGATGAAGCTTTCTTT
D: TRBD1; V: TRBV6-5; size: .; J: TRBJ2-7; CDR3: CASSLGQAFAYEQYF; DNA: TGTGCCAGCAGTCTGGGACAGGCCTTTGCCTACGAGCAGTACTTC
D: .; V: TRBV3-1/TRBV3-2; size: .; J: TRBJ2-7; CDR3: CASSQGAYEQYF; DNA: TGTGCCAGCAGCCAAGGGGCCTACGAGCAGTACTTC
D: .; V: TRBV19; size: .; J: TRBJ1-2; CDR3: CASSRSGHLNYGYTF; DNA: TGTGCCAGTAGTAGATCGGGACACCTTAACTATGGCTACACCTTC
D: .; V: TRBV5-1; size: .; J: TRBJ2-3; CDR3: CASSTKSTDTQYF; DNA: TGCGCCAGCAGCACCAAGAGCACAGATACGCAGTATTTT
D: TRBD2; V: TRBV28; size: .; J: TRBJ2-1; CDR3: CASSPETTSGVHEQFF; DNA: TGTGCCAGCAGCCCAGAAACGACTAGCGGGGTCCATGAGCAGTTCTTC
D: .; V: TRBV7-8; size: .; J: TRBJ1-2; CDR3: CASSSTGRRGYTF; DNA: TGTGCCAGCAGCTCCACAGGGCGTCGTGGCTACACCTTC
D: .; V: TRBV5-1; size: .; J: TRBJ1-4; CDR3: CASSLEGATNEKLFF; DNA: TGCGCCAGCAGCTTGGAGGGTGCAACTAATGAAAAACTGTTTTTT
D: TRBD1; V: TRBV28; size: .; J: TRBJ1-4; CDR3: CASSLLRGGKLFF; DNA: TGTGCCAGCAGTTTACTCAGGGGGGGAAAACTGTTTTTT
D: .; V: TRBV6-4; size: few; J: TRBJ2-3; CDR3: CASSDSADTDTQYF; DNA: TGTGCCAGCAGTGACTCTGCCGACACAGATACGCAGTATTTT
D: .; V: TRBV12-3/TRBV12-4; size: .; J: TRBJ2-3; CDR3: CASNRADTQYF; DNA: TGTGCCAGCAACAGGGCAGATACGCAGTATTTT
D: .; V: TRBV28; size: .; J: TRBJ1-1; CDR3: CASRSLPRGRRTEAFF; DNA: TGTGCCAGCAGGTCGCTCCCCAGGGGAAGGCGAACTGAAGCTTTCTTT
D: .; V: TRBV7-9; size: .; J: TRBJ1-4; CDR3: CASSHLGTNEKLFF; DNA: TGTGCCAGCAGCCACTTGGGAACTAATGAAAAACTGTTTTTT
D: TRBD2; V: TRBV6-5; size: .; J: TRBJ2-7; CDR3: CATTSGTRHEQYF; DNA: TGTGCCACCACCTCCGGGACTAGGCACGAGCAGTACTTC
D: .; V: TRBV19; size: .; J: TRBJ2-3; CDR3: CASKGIQGAESDTQYF; DNA: TGTGCCAGTAAGGGGATACAGGGTGCGGAATCAGATACGCAGTATTTT
D: TRBD1; V: TRBV7-3; size: .; J: TRBJ2-7; CDR3: CASSLTRTGEQYF; DNA: TGTGCCAGCAGCTTAACGAGGACAGGCGAGCAGTACTTC
D: .; V: TRBV14; size: few; J: TRBJ1-2; CDR3: CASSQDYGTPLANYGYTF; DNA: TGTGCCAGCAGCCAGGATTACGGGACACCCCTCGCTAACTATGGCTACACCTTC
D: .; V: TRBV5-1; size: .; J: TRBJ1-2; CDR3: CASSLDEAAYYGYTF; DNA: TGCGCCAGCAGCTTGGACGAGGCGGCGTACTATGGCTACACCTTC
D: .; V: TRBV7-2; size: .; J: TRBJ2-2; CDR3: CASSLVYGGSGELFF; DNA: TGTGCCAGCAGCTTAGTGTACGGAGGGTCCGGGGAGCTGTTTTTT
D: .; V: TRBV29-1; size: .; J: TRBJ1-1; CDR3: CSVDRAVNTEAFF; DNA: TGCAGCGTCGATAGGGCAGTGAACACTGAAGCTTTCTTT
D: .; V: TRBV2; size: .; J: TRBJ1-2; CDR3: CASRVRGYYGYTF; DNA: TGTGCCAGCAGGGTCAGGGGTTACTATGGCTACACCTTC
D: .; V: TRBV30; size: .; J: TRBJ1-1; CDR3: CAWSGDGLNTEAFF; DNA: TGTGCCTGGAGTGGGGACGGGCTGAACACTGAAGCTTTCTTT
D: .; V: TRBV9; size: few; J: TRBJ2-3; CDR3: CASSVELVADTQYF; DNA: TGTGCCAGCAGCGTAGAATTAGTTGCGGATACGCAGTATTTT
D: TRBD1; V: TRBV30; size: .; J: TRBJ1-6; CDR3: CAWSVRQGYNSPLHF; DNA: TGTGCCTGGAGTGTACGACAGGGATACAATTCACCCCTCCACTTT
D: TRBD2; V: TRBV6-2/TRBV6-3; size: .; J: TRBJ2-5; CDR3: CASSYYGGYQETQYF; DNA: TGTGCCAGCAGTTATTACGGGGGGTACCAAGAGACCCAGTACTTC
D: .; V: TRBV6-5; size: .; J: TRBJ1-1; CDR3: CASSYASEKLGAFF; DNA: TGTGCCAGCAGTTATGCGTCAGAAAAATTGGGTGCTTTCTTT
D: TRBD1; V: TRBV10-3; size: .; J: TRBJ1-2; CDR3: CAIRGTGQETAGYTF; DNA: TGTGCCATCAGGGGGACGGGACAGGAGACGGCTGGCTACACCTTC
D: .; V: TRBV5-1; size: .; J: TRBJ1-2; CDR3: CASKGETGYGYTF; DNA: TGCGCCAGCAAAGGAGAAACCGGTTATGGCTACACCTTC
D: TRBD1; V: TRBV2; size: .; J: TRBJ2-2; CDR3: CASSPLGTGGSGELFF; DNA: TGTGCCAGCAGTCCCTTGGGGACAGGGGGCTCCGGGGAGCTGTTTTTT
D: .; V: TRBV6-5; size: .; J: TRBJ1-2; CDR3: CASSMFQINGYTF; DNA: TGTGCCAGCAGTATGTTCCAGATTAATGGCTACACCTTC
D: TRBD1; V: TRBV7-2; size: .; J: TRBJ1-3; CDR3: CASSPRTGDNTIYF; DNA: TGTGCCAGCAGCCCCAGGACAGGGGATAACACCATATATTTT
D: TRBD2; V: TRBV6-4; size: .; J: TRBJ2-3; CDR3: CASSERGLATDTQYF; DNA: TGTGCCAGCAGTGAGCGGGGGTTAGCCACAGATACGCAGTATTTT
D: .; V: TRBV10-3; size: .; J: TRBJ1-1; CDR3: CAITESSGLNTEAFF; DNA: TGTGCCATCACAGAGAGTTCAGGGCTGAACACTGAAGCTTTCTTT
D: .; V: TRBV7-9; size: .; J: TRBJ2-1; CDR3: CASSFELEQFF; DNA: TGTGCCAGCAGCTTCGAACTTGAGCAGTTCTTC
D: TRBD1; V: TRBV27; size: .; J: TRBJ2-2; CDR3: CASRWTGALNTGELFF; DNA: TGTGCCAGCAGATGGACAGGGGCCTTGAACACCGGGGAGCTGTTTTTT
D: .; V: TRBV4-1; size: .; J: TRBJ1-4; CDR3: CASSQDKETDEKLFF; DNA: TGCGCCAGCAGCCAAGATAAGGAGACGGATGAAAAACTGTTTTTT
D: .; V: TRBV2; size: .; J: TRBJ1-1; CDR3: CASSDSMIGAFF; DNA: TGTGCCAGCAGTGACTCGATGATTGGGGCTTTCTTT
D: .; V: TRBV7-9; size: .; J: TRBJ1-1; CDR3: CASSLAQNLAFF; DNA: TGTGCCAGCAGCTTAGCTCAGAATTTGGCTTTCTTT
D: .; V: TRBV4-3; size: .; J: TRBJ1-3; CDR3: CASSQDESISGNTIYF; DNA: TGCGCCAGCAGCCAAGATGAAAGTATCTCTGGAAACACCATATATTTT
D: .; V: TRBV7-9; size: .; J: TRBJ2-2; CDR3: CASSLETGELFF; DNA: TGTGCCAGCAGCTTAGAAACCGGGGAGCTGTTTTTT
D: .; V: TRBV28; size: .; J: TRBJ1-3; CDR3: CASSLSTGIPSGNTIYF; DNA: TGTGCCAGCAGTTTATCCACAGGGATCCCCTCTGGAAACACCATATATTTT
D: .; V: TRBV27; size: .; J: TRBJ2-7; CDR3: CASSSSDVQSYEQYF; DNA: TGTGCCAGCAGTTCGTCCGACGTTCAGAGCTACGAGCAGTACTTC
D: .; V: TRBV28; size: .; J: TRBJ1-2; CDR3: CATVDGRSGYTF; DNA: TGTGCCACCGTTGACGGGAGGAGTGGCTACACCTTC